This record covers a single T cell receptor beta chain. Measured with immunoSEQ multiplex PCR; TCRdb has only the in-frame clones, and not every one. Here the sample spans about 380,000 clones, approximately 97% being singletons. The data were taken from a study of shared clonotypes between healthy human individuals. V shed 3 bases and J 5 bases; nucleotides not matched to a gene: 7. CDR3 length equals 16 residues. CDR1 and CDR2 (germline): GTSNPN, SVGIG (reference sequence). The chain employs TRBV30 and TRBJ2-1, with 13 bases fitting TRBD2. The clonotype comes from a man aged 25 to 40 in good health. The source material was memory CD8+ T cells sorted from blood. Subset defined: CD45RO+ cells pooled with CCR7-negative TemRA cells. CDR3 coding DNA: TGTGCCTGGAGCCCTCTGGGACTAGCGGGAAACAATGAGCAGTTCTTC. It is translated as CAWSPLGLAGNNEQFF.